This T cell receptor beta chain derives from a study of cytomegalovirus exposure and HLA in healthy donors. Study-wide points: In vitro testing confirmed a few CMV-associated chains as specific for CMV antigens. Overall, approximately 150 TCR beta chains were annotated as cytomegalovirus-associated.

Clones were sequenced by immunoSEQ multiplex PCR, and TCRdb holds only the in-frame ones, with some missing. The table has fewer than 150,000 clones, 82% seen once. In regard to this clone: As yet, its antigen is unknown.

These donors were members of the roughly 130-subject validation cohort, a group separate from the approximately 670-subject first cohort. V was clipped by 4 bases and J by 1 base; unmatched bases: 4. The CDR3 spans 16 residues. Germline V lookup: CDR1 SGHVS, CDR2 FNYEAQ. The chain has TRBV7-6 and TRBJ2-5; 12 bases map to TRBD2. The source of this sequence is a man in his thirties or forties in good health and CMV-seropositive. Sequenced input: PBMCs. The CDR3 nucleotides read TGTGCCAGCAGCTCACCACTAGCGGGGGGCCAAGAGACCCAGTACTTC. Translated, it gives CASSSPLAGGQETQYF. Full variable domain (rest looked up from reference TRBV7-6 and TRBJ2-5): GAGVSQSPRYKVTKRGQDVALRCDPISGHVSLYWYRQALGQGPEFLTYFNYEAQQDKSGLPNDRFSAERPEGSISTLTIQRTEQRDSAMYRCASSSPLAGGQETQYFGPGTRLLVL.